This T cell receptor (beta chain) appears in the sequencing data of a study of early T cells in non-severe SARS-CoV-2 infection. TCRdb recomputed calls from the 5' RACE reads with MiXCR, one row per CDR3 protein. The top ten hold about 2.6% of the sample, which has some 87,000 distinct CDR3 sequences, around 10% seen once. This clonotype was detected many times. The sequence came from an adult who was a healthcare worker with PCR-confirmed SARS-CoV-2 infection or an uninfected control (not recorded which). The specimen sequenced was whole blood.

The CDR3, as DNA: TGTGCCAGCAGTGAAAGTCAAAATACGCAGTATTTT. This gives the protein CASSESQNTQYF. The V and J genes are TRBV2 and TRBJ2-3; no reliable D call. The CDR3 extends over 12 amino acids. With 2 bases removed from V and 7 bases from J, the gap between germline ends came to 7 bases. Looked up from germline, CDR1 is SNHLY and CDR2 is FYNNEI.